This T cell receptor beta chain was sequenced in a study of blood T cell repertoires in COVID-19. Study-wide background: COVID-19 samples from acute and convalescent phases originated in the United States, Italy and Spain. PBMCs, B-cell-depleted T cells, or T cells were the source of the cDNA or gDNA that made up the material.

Trimming stripped 2 bases from V and 2 bases from J, with 12 bases between. CDR1 is MNHEY, CDR2 SVGAGI, per germline. The CDR3 extends over 15 amino acids. The authors' processing: Amplification from reference gene primers served as the basis for estimated nucleated cell counts. The method was immunoSEQ multiplex PCR; TCRdb's version includes in-frame clones alone and lacks a portion of them. D and trimming come from the DNA, and the V and J calls and clone size come from that table. The sample holds about 170,000 clones, approximately 84% seen once. The TCR was taken from a middle-aged man who had recovered from COVID-19. V usage is TRBV6-5 and J usage is TRBJ2-5, with D possibly being TRBD1 (5 bases). The sequencing input was peripheral blood. For the CDR3, the DNA is TGTGCCAGCAGTTACAAAGGGGTGGGACAAGAGACCCAGTACTTC. Residues: CASSYKGVGQETQYF.